Listed below are T cell receptor beta chains from one sample, sequenced in a study of OX40 agonist ivuxolimab in advanced cancers. The repertoire was sequenced with immunoSEQ multiplex PCR; TCRdb's copy has only in-frame clones and lacks some. This sample yields 35,000 to 40,000 clones, of which around 82% are seen a single time; approximately 2% belongs to the top ten. This specimen was CD4+ or CD8+ T cells sorted from blood, taken in a trial of the OX40 agonist ivuxolimab. These receptors all stem from an adult with an advanced solid tumor such as melanoma, head and neck, liver or kidney cancer. The CDR3 runs from the conserved cysteine through the conserved F or W. D genes are given only for firm matches. A row's size may be missing; if present it is once, few, many or a size class.

TRBJ1-3,TRBV30,.,.,15,CAWNYPGGVRNTIYF,TGTGCCTGGAACTACCCCGGGGGGGTAAGAAACACCATATATTTT
TRBJ2-7,TRBV4-2,.,few,13,CASSQERRDRQYF,TGTGCCAGCAGCCAAGAGCGTAGGGATCGGCAGTACTTC
TRBJ1-1,TRBV5-4,.,few,14,CASSGQKKNTEAFF,TGTGCCAGCAGCGGACAGAAAAAGAACACTGAAGCTTTCTTT
TRBJ2-3,TRBV14,TRBD2,.,16,CASSQRTSGGADTQYF,TGTGCCAGCAGCCAACGGACTAGCGGGGGGGCCGATACGCAGTATTTT
TRBJ1-6,TRBV7-2,.,.,16,CASSPRTVINNSPLHF,TGTGCCAGCAGCCCACGGACAGTAATCAATAATTCACCCCTCCACTTT
TRBJ1-1,TRBV28,.,.,14,CAIMGSGGDTEAFF,TGTGCCATCATGGGGTCGGGGGGGGACACTGAAGCTTTCTTT
TRBJ1-4,TRBV6-5,.,.,13,CASRAGWGEKLFF,TGTGCCAGCAGGGCAGGGTGGGGTGAAAAACTGTTTTTT
TRBJ2-7,TRBV27,.,.,19,CASSLKSPTSVQGFYEQYF,TGTGCCAGCAGTTTAAAGTCCCCTACGAGTGTCCAGGGATTTTACGAGCAGTACTTC
TRBJ2-2,TRBV19,TRBD1,.,15,CATTQGAGVAGELFF,TGTGCCACTACACAGGGGGCAGGAGTGGCCGGGGAGCTGTTTTTT
TRBJ1-5,TRBV6-1,.,.,12,CASSEIPQPQHF,TGTGCCAGCAGTGAAATCCCTCAGCCCCAGCATTTT
TRBJ2-7,TRBV6-1,.,.,15,CASSASGTSRYEQYF,TGTGCCAGCAGTGCCTCCGGGACTTCTCGCTACGAGCAGTACTTC
TRBJ2-5,TRBV4-2,.,.,14,CASSQEVIGETQYF,TGTGCCAGCAGCCAAGAGGTCATTGGAGAGACCCAGTACTTC